Detailed here is one T cell receptor beta chain. This sample stems from a study of blood T cell repertoires in COVID-19. Across the whole study: Samples representing acute and convalescent COVID-19 were sourced from the United States, Italy and Spain. PBMCs, B-cell-depleted T cells, or T cells provided the cDNA or gDNA that made up the material.

Authors' data handling: Cell counts per sample came from amplifying reference gene primers. Produced via immunoSEQ multiplex PCR; TCRdb's table is partial and in-frame only. V, J and clone size derive from that table, while D and trimming were established from the DNA sequence. This table holds about 97,000 clones, 85% to 90% found once. V was trimmed by 0 bases and J by 0 bases, leaving 12 bases between them. Germline V CDR1 and CDR2: MNHEY, SVGEGT. The CDR3 spans 18 residues. The sequence came from a human donor in a cohort sampled during active COVID-19. This chain uses TRBV6-2 or TRBV6-3 with TRBJ1-6; tentative D call: TRBD1 (5 bases). The sequencing input was peripheral blood. CDR3: CASSYSARVSSYNSPLHF. DNA of the CDR3: TGTGCCAGCAGTTACTCGGCCAGGGTGAGCTCCTATAATTCACCCCTCCACTTT.